A selection of T cell receptor beta chains follows, all from one sample in a study of blood T cells in healthy people across ages. Each CDR3 protein gets one entry after TCRdb re-called the 5' RACE reads with MiXCR. The sample consists of approximately 1.5 million distinct CDR3 sequences, approximately 42% of them appearing once. Sequencing was carried out using blood. These receptor sequences come from a woman under 30 in good health. Both conserved end residues are part of each CDR3. Each record gives: V gene, D gene, clone size, J gene, CDR3 DNA, CDR3 protein. A D gene is named only where the DNA matches it firmly. Some rows mark clone size as missing; the rest say once, few, many or name a class of expanded clone.

TRBV20-1,-,-,TRBJ2-1,TGCAGTGCTATCCCCCGGGAGTCTAAGAATGAGCAGTTCTTC,CSAIPRESKNEQFF
TRBV7-9,-,-,TRBJ2-7,TGTGCCAGCAGCTTACCCCCTTCTAGCGTAAATCCCTACGAGCAGTACTTC,CASSLPPSSVNPYEQYF
TRBV3-1,-,-,TRBJ1-5,TGTGCCAGCAGCCAAGTCGAGACAGAGGGGAGCAATCAGCCCCAGCATTTT,CASSQVETEGSNQPQHF
TRBV5-1,TRBD1,few,TRBJ1-1,TGTGCCAGCAGCTTTCAGGGGGCTGGCACTGAAGCTTTCTTT,CASSFQGAGTEAFF
TRBV5-8,-,-,TRBJ2-7,TGTGCCAGCAGCTTGACCCCTCGGCCTCTCGAGCAGTACTTC,CASSLTPRPLEQYF
TRBV20-1,-,few,TRBJ1-1,TGCAGTGCTAGCAAGGGGTACACTGAAGCTTTCTTT,CSASKGYTEAFF
TRBV7-8,-,-,TRBJ2-2,TGTGCCAGCAGCTTATTTTCGGACCTCACCGGGGAGCTGTTTTTT,CASSLFSDLTGELFF
TRBV20-1,TRBD2,-,TRBJ2-7,TGCAGTGCTAGAGCACTAGCGGGGAGCTCCTACGAGCAGTACTTC,CSARALAGSSYEQYF
TRBV18,-,few,TRBJ1-5,TGTGCCAGCTCCCCGGGACCGACTAATCAGCCCCAGCATTTT,CASSPGPTNQPQHF
TRBV6-5,-,-,TRBJ1-1,TGTGCCAGCAGTTACCGGGCGAGGATGAACACTGAAGCTTTCTTT,CASSYRARMNTEAFF
TRBV27,-,-,TRBJ2-7,TGTGCCAGCAGTTCCGTGGGGACTCCAAAAGGGGGGGAGCAGTACTTC,CASSSVGTPKGGEQYF
TRBV9,TRBD1,-,TRBJ2-7,TGTGCCAGCAGCGTTCTAACAGGGGGCGAGCAGTACTTC,CASSVLTGGEQYF
TRBV4-3,-,many,TRBJ2-7,TGCGCCAGCAGCCACGAACCGGGAGCCTACGAGCAGTACTTC,CASSHEPGAYEQYF
TRBV6-2/TRBV6-3,TRBD2,-,TRBJ2-5,TGTGCCAGCACGCTCGAGACTAGCGGGGGAAATGAGCAGTACTTC,CASTLETSGGNEQYF
TRBV5-1,TRBD2,few,TRBJ2-1,TGCGCCAGCAGCTCGACCGGGACTAGCACCTACAATGAGCAGTTCTTC,CASSSTGTSTYNEQFF
TRBV29-1,-,-,TRBJ2-2,TGCAGCGTTGACTCGAACACCGGGGAGCTGTTTTTT,CSVDSNTGELFF
TRBV9,TRBD2,few,TRBJ2-1,TGTGCCAGCAGCGTCCAGAGGACTAGCGGGGTCATTCACAATGAGCAGTTCTTC,CASSVQRTSGVIHNEQFF
TRBV9,-,-,TRBJ2-7,TGTGCCAGCAGCCATCAGGGTAATTCCTACAATGAGCAGTACTTC,CASSHQGNSYNEQYF
TRBV2,TRBD1,-,TRBJ2-2,TGTGCCAGCAACCGGGGAGAGGGACAGGTCGACACCGGGGAGCTGTTTTTT,CASNRGEGQVDTGELFF
TRBV5-1,TRBD1,-,TRBJ1-2,TGCGCCAGCAGCTTGGCCCCTCGACAGGGTAAGGATCGGGGCTACACCTTC,CASSLAPRQGKDRGYTF
TRBV28,-,-,TRBJ2-1,TGTGCCAGCAGTTTAGAGTTGCTGGACGGCTACAATGAGCAGTTCTTC,CASSLELLDGYNEQFF
TRBV20-1,TRBD1,few,TRBJ1-2,TGCAGTGCTAGCGAGGGGGCCGGCTATGGCTACACCTTC,CSASEGAGYGYTF
TRBV7-2,TRBD1,-,TRBJ1-2,TGTGCCAGCAGCCGGACAGGGACCCGGGGCTACACCTTC,CASSRTGTRGYTF
TRBV11-3,-,few,TRBJ1-1,TGTGCCAGCAGCCGGTCGGTGTTCACTGAAGCTTTCTTT,CASSRSVFTEAFF
TRBV28,-,-,TRBJ1-2,TGTGCCAGTGAGGGGGGGGGACGGGATGGCTACACCTTC,CASEGGGRDGYTF
TRBV7-9,-,-,TRBJ2-7,TGTGCCAGCAGCTCTCAACGGACAGCAATCTACGAGCAGTACTTC,CASSSQRTAIYEQYF
TRBV9,-,-,TRBJ2-2,TGTGCCGGCAGCGTAGTCACAACCGGGGAGCTGTTTTTT,CAGSVVTTGELFF
TRBV12-3/TRBV12-4,-,-,TRBJ1-1,TGTGCCAGCAGTTTAACAACGGGACCTACCTTCACTGAAGCTTTCTTT,CASSLTTGPTFTEAFF
TRBV5-1,TRBD2,-,TRBJ2-7,TGCGCCAGCAGCTTATTAGCGGGTTCCTCCGACGAGCAGTACTTC,CASSLLAGSSDEQYF
TRBV12-3/TRBV12-4,-,-,TRBJ1-1,TGTGCCAGCAGTTTAGACTCCAGGGCGAACACTGAAGCTTTCTTT,CASSLDSRANTEAFF
TRBV10-3,TRBD2,-,TRBJ2-7,TGTGCCATCAGTGTTCGCGGGAGCTATGACGAGCAGTACTTC,CAISVRGSYDEQYF
TRBV19,-,-,TRBJ2-7,TGTGCCAGTAGTATAGAGTTGGGGAACTCCTACGAGCAGTACTTC,CASSIELGNSYEQYF
TRBV20-1,TRBD2,few,TRBJ2-5,TGCAGTGCTAGCCCGGGACTAGCGGGGGGGCGAGAGACCCAGTACTTC,CSASPGLAGGRETQYF
TRBV7-2,TRBD2,few,TRBJ2-3,TGTGCCAGCAGCTTAGCGCCGGCGGGAGGGGTCACAGATACGCAGTATTTT,CASSLAPAGGVTDTQYF
TRBV2,TRBD1,-,TRBJ2-5,TGTGCCAGCAGTGGGGGACAGGGAAAGCAGTACTTC,CASSGGQGKQYF
TRBV4-1,-,few,TRBJ1-1,TGCGCCAGCAGTTACGCCCAGGGCGCCACTGAAGCTTTCTTT,CASSYAQGATEAFF
TRBV5-1,TRBD1,-,TRBJ2-1,TGCGCCAGCAGCTCGGGGACAGGGGGAAAAAATGAGCAGTTCTTC,CASSSGTGGKNEQFF
TRBV6-5,TRBD2,once,TRBJ2-5,TGTGCCAGCAGGTCCGGGACTAGCGGGAGTTCTCAGTACTTC,CASRSGTSGSSQYF
TRBV7-7,-,few,TRBJ2-1,TGTGCTAGCAGCCGGGACGGGTCCTACAATGAGCAGTTCTTC,CASSRDGSYNEQFF
TRBV3-1,-,-,TRBJ1-1,TGTGCCAGCAGTTACAGAAGACGGGCAGCAGGAACTGAAGCTTTCTTT,CASSYRRRAAGTEAFF
TRBV28,TRBD1,few,TRBJ2-1,TGTGCCATCGGACAGGGCGGAATGCCTGAGCAGTTCTTC,CAIGQGGMPEQFF
TRBV9,-,few,TRBJ1-6,TGTGCCAGCAGCGTAGGTTCGGGGAGTAATTCACCCCTCCACTTT,CASSVGSGSNSPLHF
TRBV5-1,-,-,TRBJ2-3,TGCGCCAGCAGCGCTGGGGTCTCGGGAAGCACAGATACGCAGTATTTT,CASSAGVSGSTDTQYF
TRBV10-3,-,many,TRBJ2-5,TGTGCCATCAGTCCCGACCAAGAGACCCAGTACTTC,CAISPDQETQYF
TRBV9,-,few,TRBJ1-2,TGTGCCAGCAGCGTAGGGGGGTCATTCTATGGCTACACCTTC,CASSVGGSFYGYTF
TRBV2,-,-,TRBJ2-7,TGTGCCAGCAGTGGCTCATTGGAGCAGTACTTC,CASSGSLEQYF
TRBV20-1,-,-,TRBJ1-5,TGCAGTGCTAGGAGGGGGGCAGGGTGGGGACAGCCCCAGCATTTT,CSARRGAGWGQPQHF
TRBV29-1,-,-,TRBJ2-7,TGCAGCGTTGAAAATGAGGGCGAGCAGTACTTC,CSVENEGEQYF
TRBV7-2,-,-,TRBJ2-2,TGTGCCAGCAGCACGACCCACACCGGGGAGCTGTTTTTT,CASSTTHTGELFF
TRBV6-2/TRBV6-3,TRBD1,few,TRBJ2-7,TGTGCCAGCAGTTATGGGACAGGGATCGGGGAGCAGTACTTC,CASSYGTGIGEQYF
TRBV20-1,-,-,TRBJ1-1,TGCAGTGCTCCGCCCGGGGCCATGAACACTGAAGCTTTCTTT,CSAPPGAMNTEAFF
TRBV6-5,TRBD2,-,TRBJ2-5,TGTGCCAGCAGCGTGACTAGCGGGAGGAAAGATGAGCAGTACTTC,CASSVTSGRKDEQYF
TRBV6-5,-,-,TRBJ1-2,TGTGCCAGCAGTTACTCGACTAGGCAGGGCTCTGGCTACACCTTC,CASSYSTRQGSGYTF
TRBV9,TRBD2,-,TRBJ2-1,TGTGCCAGCAGCGCAAACCTAGCGGGAGTCTACAATGAGCAGTTCTTC,CASSANLAGVYNEQFF
TRBV6-1,-,-,TRBJ1-5,TGTGCCAGCAGTGAAGGGGCAGGGCGGCAGCCCCAGCATTTT,CASSEGAGRQPQHF
TRBV2,-,-,TRBJ2-7,TGTGCCAGCAGTGATCAGCCCTACGAGCAGTACTTC,CASSDQPYEQYF
TRBV4-3,TRBD1,-,TRBJ2-7,TGCGCCAGCAGCCAAGATTTTCCGGGACAGGGGATCTACGAGCAGTACTTC,CASSQDFPGQGIYEQYF
TRBV3-1,-,-,TRBJ2-1,TGTGCCAGCAGCCAAAATACTAAGCAGTTCTTC,CASSQNTKQFF
TRBV20-1,-,few,TRBJ1-2,TGCAGTGCCAGAGTTACAGGGCACTATGGCTACACCTTC,CSARVTGHYGYTF
TRBV6-2/TRBV6-3,TRBD1,few,TRBJ2-5,TGTGCCAGCAGTCCCGGGACAGGAGTGGTTGGGGCGACCCAGTACTTC,CASSPGTGVVGATQYF